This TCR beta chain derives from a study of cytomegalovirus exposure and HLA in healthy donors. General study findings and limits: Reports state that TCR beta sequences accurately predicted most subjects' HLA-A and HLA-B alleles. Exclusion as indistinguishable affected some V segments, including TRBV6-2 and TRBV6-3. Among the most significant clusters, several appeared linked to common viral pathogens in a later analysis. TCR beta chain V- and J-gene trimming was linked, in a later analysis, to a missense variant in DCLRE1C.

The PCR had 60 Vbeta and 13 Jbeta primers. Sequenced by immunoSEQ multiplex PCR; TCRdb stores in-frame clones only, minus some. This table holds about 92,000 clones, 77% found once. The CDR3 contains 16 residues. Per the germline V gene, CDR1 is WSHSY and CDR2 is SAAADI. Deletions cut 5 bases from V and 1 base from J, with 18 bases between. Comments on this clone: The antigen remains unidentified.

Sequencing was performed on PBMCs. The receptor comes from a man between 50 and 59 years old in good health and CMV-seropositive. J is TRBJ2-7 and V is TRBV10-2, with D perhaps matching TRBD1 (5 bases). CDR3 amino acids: CASSILIQAPSYEQYF. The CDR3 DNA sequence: TGCGCCAGCAGTATACTTATACAGGCCCCTTCCTACGAGCAGTACTTC.